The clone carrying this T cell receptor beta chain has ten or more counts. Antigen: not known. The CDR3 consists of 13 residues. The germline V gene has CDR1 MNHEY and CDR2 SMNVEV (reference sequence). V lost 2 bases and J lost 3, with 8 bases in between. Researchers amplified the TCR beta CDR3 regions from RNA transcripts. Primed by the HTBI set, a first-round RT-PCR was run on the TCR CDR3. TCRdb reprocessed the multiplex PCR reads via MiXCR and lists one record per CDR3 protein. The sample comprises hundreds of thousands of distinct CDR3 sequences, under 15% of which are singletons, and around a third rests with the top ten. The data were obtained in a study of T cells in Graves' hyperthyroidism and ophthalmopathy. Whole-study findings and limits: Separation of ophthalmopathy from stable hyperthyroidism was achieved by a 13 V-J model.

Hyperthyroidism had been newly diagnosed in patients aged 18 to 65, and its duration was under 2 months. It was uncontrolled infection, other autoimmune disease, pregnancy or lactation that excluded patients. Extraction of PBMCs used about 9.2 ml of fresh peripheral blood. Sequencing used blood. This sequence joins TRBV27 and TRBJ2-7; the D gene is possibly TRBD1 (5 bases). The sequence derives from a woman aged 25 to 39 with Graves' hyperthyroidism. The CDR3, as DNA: TGTGCCAGCAGTTTACAGGGTTTCTACGAGCAGTACTTC. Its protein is CASSLQGFYEQYF.